Listed below are T cell receptor beta chains from one sample, sequenced in a study of naive and memory T cell subsets. TCRdb passed the 5' RACE reads through MiXCR, listing each CDR3 protein once. This sample carries roughly 62,000 distinct CDR3 sequences, 8% of them seen once, and the ten largest clones take around 21%. These receptors were obtained from a female donor in good health. The CDR3 runs from the conserved cysteine through the conserved F or W. The D gene is left open where the match is weak. Clone size is not always given. Where it is, it says once, few, many or a class for expanded clones.

j_call v_call d_call clone_size cdr3_nt cdr3_aa
TRBJ1-4 TRBV6-1 NA NA TGTGCCAGCAGTGAACAGTCCGCTAATGAAAAACTGTTTTTT CASSEQSANEKLFF
TRBJ2-3 TRBV24-1 TRBD1 NA TGTGCCACCAGTGATCCCGGGGACAGACCAGATACGCAGTATTTT CATSDPGDRPDTQYF
TRBJ2-3 TRBV20-1 TRBD1 many TGCAGTGCTAGTTGGCAGGGGGCGACAGATACGCAGTATTTT CSASWQGATDTQYF
TRBJ1-4 TRBV29-1 TRBD1 many TGCAGCGTTCCCCGACAGGGGGCGGATGAAAAACTGTTTTTT CSVPRQGADEKLFF
TRBJ2-2 TRBV30 NA few TGTGCCTGGAGTGTGTGGGGCTCCGGGGAGCTGTTTTTT CAWSVWGSGELFF
TRBJ1-1 TRBV12-3/TRBV12-4 NA many TGTGCCAGCAGTTTGCAGCAGGGCAAAACTGAAGCTTTCTTT CASSLQQGKTEAFF
TRBJ2-7 TRBV28 TRBD2 NA TGTGCCAGCAGCTTGGGACTAGCGGTTAACTACGAGCAGTACTTC CASSLGLAVNYEQYF
TRBJ2-5 TRBV28 NA NA TGTGCCAGCAGTTTGAATTGGGAGACCCAGTACTTC CASSLNWETQYF
TRBJ1-1 TRBV20-1 NA few TGCAGTGCTAGGCCCGAGGGGGAAACTGAAGCTTTCTTT CSARPEGETEAFF
TRBJ2-5 TRBV14 NA NA TGTGCCAGCAGCCAAGAGCTATACCGAGAGACCCAGTACTTC CASSQELYRETQYF
TRBJ2-7 TRBV7-9 NA NA TGTGCCAGCAGCTTAGAAATAGACGGGGTCCACGAGCAGTACTTC CASSLEIDGVHEQYF
TRBJ1-2 TRBV27 NA few TGTGCCAGCAGTTTGGTCGGTCGAGACTATGGCTACACCTTC CASSLVGRDYGYTF
TRBJ2-7 TRBV6-2/TRBV6-3 NA NA TGTGCCAGCAGTTACTCGGGGGTATACGAGCAGTACTTC CASSYSGVYEQYF
TRBJ2-7 TRBV4-2 TRBD1 NA TGTGCCAGCAGCCCGGGACAGTCCTTCTCCTACGAGCAGTACTTC CASSPGQSFSYEQYF
TRBJ2-7 TRBV5-1 NA few TGCGCCAGTCGGGACACGTTCGCCGAGCAGTACTTC CASRDTFAEQYF
TRBJ2-3 TRBV6-2/TRBV6-3 TRBD2 NA TGTGCCAGCAGCCCGAGGACTAGCGGGGAGCGCACAGATACGCAGTATTTT CASSPRTSGERTDTQYF
TRBJ1-5 TRBV6-2/TRBV6-3 NA many TGTGCCAGCAGTTACTCGTTCAGGACTTCAGGGAATCAGCCCCAGCATTTT CASSYSFRTSGNQPQHF
TRBJ2-5 TRBV6-5 TRBD1 NA TGTGCCAGCAGCCGACAGGGCGGCGAGACCCAGTACTTC CASSRQGGETQYF
TRBJ2-5 TRBV29-1 TRBD2 few TGCAGCGTTGATCGACTAGCGGGGGAGGGGGAGACCCAGTACTTC CSVDRLAGEGETQYF
TRBJ1-1 TRBV5-1 NA few TGCGCCAGCAGCTTGGATCGGGGTTCGCTAGGAGGTGAAGCTTTCTTT CASSLDRGSLGGEAFF
TRBJ2-5 TRBV4-2 TRBD1 NA TGTGCCAGCAGCCAAGCTGCCGGGACAGAACAAGAGACCCAGTACTTC CASSQAAGTEQETQYF
TRBJ1-1 TRBV28 NA few TGTGCCAGCAGTTTAGTCAGGGCGAGCTCTGAAGCTTTCTTT CASSLVRASSEAFF
TRBJ2-5 TRBV12-3/TRBV12-4 NA NA TGTGCCAGCAGTACCTACGAACAAGAGACCCAGTACTTC CASSTYEQETQYF
TRBJ1-1 TRBV7-2 NA few TGTGCCAGCAGCTTATCGTGGGGTACTGAAGCTTTCTTT CASSLSWGTEAFF
TRBJ2-5 TRBV5-1 TRBD2 many TGCGCCAGCAGCTTAGCGGGGGGTCAAGAGACCCAGTACTTC CASSLAGGQETQYF
TRBJ1-6 TRBV6-4 NA many TGTGCCAGCAAGATGGACGGAAATTCACCCCTCCACTTT CASKMDGNSPLHF
TRBJ2-1 TRBV7-9 NA few TGTGCCAGCAGCCACGGGGGAGGGGGCCCGAATGAGCAGTTCTTC CASSHGGGGPNEQFF
TRBJ1-5 TRBV2 NA NA TGTGCCAGCAGTGAAGCGCTTGACTTCCGCCAGCCCCAGCATTTT CASSEALDFRQPQHF
TRBJ1-1 TRBV29-1 NA few TGCAGCGTTTCCTCCAGGGACATGAACACTGAAGCTTTCTTT CSVSSRDMNTEAFF
TRBJ1-1 TRBV20-1 NA few TGCAGTGCTAGAAGGGCGGGGATGGCTTTCTTT CSARRAGMAFF
TRBJ2-7 TRBV20-1 NA few TGCAGTGCTAGAGACCCCCGAGGGCACAGGGATGGTTACGAGCAGTACTTC CSARDPRGHRDGYEQYF
TRBJ1-4 TRBV6-5 TRBD1 NA TGTGCCAGCAGAACAGGGGCTACTAATGAAAAACTGTTTTTT CASRTGATNEKLFF
TRBJ2-2 TRBV5-8 TRBD1 NA TGTGCCAGCAGCAAAGGGACAGTCGGGACCGGGGAGCTGTTTTTT CASSKGTVGTGELFF
TRBJ1-6 TRBV20-1 NA many TGCAGTGCTAGAGATCCGACTACCGGGACCTATAATTCACCCCTCCACTTT CSARDPTTGTYNSPLHF
TRBJ1-2 TRBV6-1 NA many TGTGCCAGCAGTGAAGATGGCCGAGGAGATGGCTACACCTTC CASSEDGRGDGYTF
TRBJ2-4 TRBV28 NA NA TGTGCCAGCAGTTCTGGGGGACTAGCCAAAAACATTCAGTACTTC CASSSGGLAKNIQYF
TRBJ1-2 TRBV6-5 NA NA TGTGCCAGCAGTAACACCAATTATGGCTACACCTTC CASSNTNYGYTF
TRBJ2-1 TRBV9 TRBD2 NA TGTGCCAGCAGTTACGGGGGGGCCACCTACAATGAGCAGTTCTTC CASSYGGATYNEQFF
TRBJ2-7 TRBV20-1 NA many TGCAGTGCTAGAATGGCGGGGGCCTCCATCAGTTCCTACGAGCAGTACTTC CSARMAGASISSYEQYF
TRBJ1-1 TRBV11-1 NA few TGTGCCAGCATTGGGAGCCACACTGAAGCTTTCTTT CASIGSHTEAFF
TRBJ1-1 TRBV20-1 TRBD1 NA TGCAGTGCTAGTGTCGACTGGACAGGTGAAGCTTTCTTT CSASVDWTGEAFF
TRBJ2-3 TRBV12-3/TRBV12-4 NA NA TGTGCCAGCAGTTCCAACGCGGGTGGGGCCCCCCGGCCGGGTACGCAGTATTTT CASSSNAGGAPRPGTQYF
TRBJ1-4 TRBV6-5 TRBD1 NA TGTGCCAGCAGTTACTCGACGGACAGGGTTGAAAAACTGTTTTTT CASSYSTDRVEKLFF
TRBJ2-4 TRBV7-4 NA many TGTGCCAGCAGCTTAGAGCAAAACATTCAGTACTTC CASSLEQNIQYF
TRBJ2-6 TRBV18 NA many TGTGCCAGCTCACCTAATCAAGGTGCTGGGGCCAACGTCCTGACTTTC CASSPNQGAGANVLTF
TRBJ2-1 TRBV7-7 NA few TGTGCTAGCAGCTCACGGACGTTCGGCAACAATGAGCAGTTCTTC CASSSRTFGNNEQFF
TRBJ1-6 TRBV10-2 NA many TGCGCCAGCAACAACCGGGCCCTTAATTCACCCCTCCACTTT CASNNRALNSPLHF
TRBJ1-4 TRBV20-1 NA NA TGCAGTGCTACGTTACCAACAGGCGCTAATGAAAAACTGTTTTTT CSATLPTGANEKLFF
TRBJ1-5 TRBV9 NA many TGTGCCAGCAGCGTAGGGGGGGGAGGTCAGCCCCAGCATTTT CASSVGGGGQPQHF
TRBJ1-2 TRBV5-4 TRBD1 few TGTGCCAGCAGCTTACAGGGGGCGCATGGCTACACCTTC CASSLQGAHGYTF
TRBJ2-1 TRBV6-5 NA few TGTGCCAGCAGAAGGGACTCAGCCTACAATGAGCAGTTCTTC CASRRDSAYNEQFF
TRBJ2-5 TRBV6-5 NA many TGTGCCAGCAGTGGGATGGACAGCCAAGAGACCCAGTACTTC CASSGMDSQETQYF